This TCR beta chain was sequenced during a study of blood T cell repertoires in COVID-19. Overall study context: Whether acute or convalescent, the COVID-19 samples came from the United States, Italy and Spain. PBMCs, B-cell-depleted T cells, or T cells provided the cDNA or gDNA that made up the material.

Participants reported their clinical history, and cohort assignment relied on those reports. In the authors' methods: Researchers report that nucleated cell counts were estimated from reference gene primer amplification. Clones were sequenced by immunoSEQ multiplex PCR, and TCRdb holds only the in-frame ones, with some missing. That table supplies the V and J calls and clone size; D and trimming were determined from the DNA. The data contain hundreds of thousands of clones, 86% of them singletons. This clone was counted a single time. The CDR3 runs 13 residues. Germline V gene lookup returns CDR1 SGHRS and CDR2 YFSETQ. V lost 4 bases to trimming and J lost 10 bases, with 12 bases between them.

Sequencing input: PBMCs or T cells enriched from blood (not recorded which). This chain connects TRBV5-1 to TRBJ1-6, with a weak D call TRBD1 (5 bases). This receptor was taken from a woman aged 45-60 years in a cohort exposed to, infected with or recovered from COVID-19 (not recorded which). CDR3 nucleotides: TGCGCCAGCAGCCCAGGCTCAGGGTCACCCCTCCACTTT. Translated: CASSPGSGSPLHF. Supplemented by reference TRBV5-1 and TRBJ1-6, the full variable domain reads KAGVTQTPRYLIKTRGQQVTLSCSPISGHRSVSWYQQTPGQGLQFLFEYFSETQRNKGNFPGRFSGRQFSNSRSEMNVSTLELGDSALYLCASSPGSGSPLHFGNGTRLTVT.